This entry lists 6 T cell receptor beta chains sequenced from one sample in a study of T cell changes during pregnancy in multiple sclerosis (dated 2019 in TCRdb). Library prep was done by the immunoSEQ multiplex PCR assay. TCRdb took over this immuneACCESS table, retaining in-frame rearrangements with V and J assigned. Such tables are incomplete; in checked studies, under half of the missing clones stem from an unresolved V gene, and the remainder is unexplained. The sample table lists 85,000 to 110,000 clones, 85% to 95% of them with a count of one. The top ten clonotypes cover 0.93% of the sample. Sequences were derived from peripheral blood, sampled after pregnancy. The origin of the receptors is a female donor with multiple sclerosis, enrolled in a pregnancy study.

This chain links TRBV7-2 with TRBJ1-5, with 7 bases aligning to TRBD1. Germline V CDR1 and CDR2: SGHTA, FQGNSA. The length of the CDR3 is 16 residues. With 5 bases clipped from V and 2 bases from J, the junction kept 9 bases outside the gene matches. The CDR3 here is CASSPRRDRRNQPQHF. CDR3 coding DNA: TGTGCCAGCAGCCCGCGCAGGGACAGACGCAATCAGCCCCAGCATTTT.

The chain employs TRBV7-9 and TRBJ1-1; maybe TRBD1 (5 bases). V was trimmed by 1 base and J by 11 bases, leaving 11 bases between them. CDR1 SEHNR and CDR2 FQNEAQ come from the germline V gene (reference sequence). The CDR3 is 12 residues long. CDR3 nucleotide sequence: TGTGCCAGCAGCTTAGACGGGGGATGGGCTTTCTTT. Translating it yields CASSLDGGWAFF.

The chain joins TRBV7-9 to TRBJ1-2, with 7 bases that match TRBD1. V lost 4 bases and J lost 2; bases outside the gene matches: 7. The V gene's germline CDR1 is SEHNR and CDR2 FQNEAQ (reference sequence). This CDR3 is built from 15 residues. CDR3 loop: CASSSAQGLNYGYTF. As DNA, the CDR3 is TGTGCCAGCAGCTCTGCACAGGGGCTGAACTATGGCTACACCTTC.

This clone was seen just once. The V call is TRBV6-5, the J call TRBJ1-1; tentative D call: TRBD1 (5 bases). CDR3 size: 12 residues. The ends were cut back, 7 bases at V and 7 bases at J, with 13 bases in the middle. Germline V gene data show CDR1 as MNHEY and CDR2 as SVGAGI. As DNA, the CDR3 is TGTGCCAGCACCGCAGGGATCGGTGAAGCTTTCTTT. This gives the protein CASTAGIGEAFF.

The V call is TRBV18, the J call TRBJ2-7; 7 bases are shared with TRBD1. The CDR3 extends over 14 amino acids. Trimming at V came to 3 bases and at J to 3 bases, leaving 5 bases not matched to a gene. Germline loops: CDR1 KGHSH, CDR2 LQKENI. The CDR3 loop is CASSPRDSVYEQYF. Written as DNA, the CDR3 is TGTGCCAGCTCACCCCGGGACAGCGTCTACGAGCAGTACTTC.

The chain employs TRBV11-1 and TRBJ2-5, with TRBD2 as a possible D gene (5 bases). From germline, CDR1 is SGHAT and CDR2 FQDESV (reference sequence). V gave up 5 bases and J gave up 2 bases, with 12 bases separating them. The CDR3 runs to 14 residues. The CDR3 loop is CASSNRTLQETQYF. CDR3 nucleotides: TGTGCCAGCAGCAACCGGACTCTACAAGAGACCCAGTACTTC.